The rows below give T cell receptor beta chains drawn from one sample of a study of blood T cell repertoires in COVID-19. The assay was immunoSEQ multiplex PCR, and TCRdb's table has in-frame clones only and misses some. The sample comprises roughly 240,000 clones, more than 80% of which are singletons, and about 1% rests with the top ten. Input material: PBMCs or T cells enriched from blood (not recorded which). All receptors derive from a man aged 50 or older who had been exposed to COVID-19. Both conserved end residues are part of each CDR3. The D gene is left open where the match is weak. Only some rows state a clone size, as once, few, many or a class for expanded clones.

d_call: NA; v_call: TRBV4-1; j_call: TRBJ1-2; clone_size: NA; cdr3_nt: TGCGCCAGCAGCCCTTCCGGCGGGGGAAGTTATGGCTACACCTTC; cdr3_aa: CASSPSGGGSYGYTF
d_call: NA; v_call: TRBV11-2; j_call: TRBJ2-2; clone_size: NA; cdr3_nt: TGTGCCAGCAGCTCCTACGGGGCGAACACCGGGGAGCTGTTTTTT; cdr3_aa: CASSSYGANTGELFF
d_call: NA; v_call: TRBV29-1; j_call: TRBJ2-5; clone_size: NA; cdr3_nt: TGCAGCGTTGATAGGGGGACGGTAGATAAAGAGACCCAGTACTTC; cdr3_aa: CSVDRGTVDKETQYF
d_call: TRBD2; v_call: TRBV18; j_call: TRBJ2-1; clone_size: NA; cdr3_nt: TGTGCCAGCTCACCACAGATTTTCCTAGCGGCTTCCTACAATGAGCAGTTCTTC; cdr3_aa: CASSPQIFLAASYNEQFF
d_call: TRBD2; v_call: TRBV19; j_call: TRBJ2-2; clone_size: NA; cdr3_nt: TGTGCCAGTAGCCCACTAGCGGGGGGCACGAACACCGGGGAGCTGTTTTTT; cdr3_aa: CASSPLAGGTNTGELFF
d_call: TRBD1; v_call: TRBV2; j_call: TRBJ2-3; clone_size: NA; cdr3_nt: TGTGCCAGCAGACCTGGGCAGGGGGCGACAGATACGCAGTATTTT; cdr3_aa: CASRPGQGATDTQYF
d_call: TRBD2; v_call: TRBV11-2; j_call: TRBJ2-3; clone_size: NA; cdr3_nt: TGTGCCAGCAGCCCCAGACTAGCGGGGAGCACAGATACGCAGTATTTT; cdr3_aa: CASSPRLAGSTDTQYF
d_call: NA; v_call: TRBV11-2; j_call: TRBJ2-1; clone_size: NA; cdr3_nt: TGTGCCAGCAGCTTAGGACAGGTAAATGAGCAGTTCTTC; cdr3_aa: CASSLGQVNEQFF
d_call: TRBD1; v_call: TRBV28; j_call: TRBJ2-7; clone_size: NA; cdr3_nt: TGTGCCAGCAGTTTAGCCCCTGGACAGGGTTCCTACGAGCAGTACTTC; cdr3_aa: CASSLAPGQGSYEQYF
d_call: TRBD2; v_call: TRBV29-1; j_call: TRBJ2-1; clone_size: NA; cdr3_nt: TGCAGCTCACGACTAGCGGGAGCAAGGAATGAGCAGTTCTTC; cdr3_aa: CSSRLAGARNEQFF
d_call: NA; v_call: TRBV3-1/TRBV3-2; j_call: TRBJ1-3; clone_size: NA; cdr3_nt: TGTGCCAGCAGCAAGAGCAGACACTCTGGAAACACCATATATTTT; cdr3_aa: CASSKSRHSGNTIYF
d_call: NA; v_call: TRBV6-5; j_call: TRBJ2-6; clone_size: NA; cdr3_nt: TGTGCCAGCAGTTTCAGGGCCTCTGGGGCCAACGTCCTGACTTTC; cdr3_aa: CASSFRASGANVLTF
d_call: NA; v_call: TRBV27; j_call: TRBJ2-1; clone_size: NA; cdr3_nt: TGTGCCAGCAGTCCGCAGCGAGACTCCTACAATGAGCAGTTCTTC; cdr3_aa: CASSPQRDSYNEQFF
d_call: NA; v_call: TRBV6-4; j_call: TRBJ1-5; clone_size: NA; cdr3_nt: TGTGCCAGCCCACGACAGTGGTTTAGCAATCAGCCCCAGCATTTT; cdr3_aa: CASPRQWFSNQPQHF
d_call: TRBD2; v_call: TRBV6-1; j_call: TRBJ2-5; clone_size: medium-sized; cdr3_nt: TGTGCCAGCAGTGAAGGGGCGGGGGGGCAAGAGACCCAGTACTTC; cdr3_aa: CASSEGAGGQETQYF
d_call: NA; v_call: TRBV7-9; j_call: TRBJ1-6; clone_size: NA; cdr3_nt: TGTGCCAGCAGGCCGACAGGTTATAATTCACCCCTCCACTTT; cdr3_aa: CASRPTGYNSPLHF
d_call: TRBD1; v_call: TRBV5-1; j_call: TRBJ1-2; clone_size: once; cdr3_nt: TGCGCCAGCAGCAGGGACAGGGGGATTGATGGCTACACCTTC; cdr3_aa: CASSRDRGIDGYTF
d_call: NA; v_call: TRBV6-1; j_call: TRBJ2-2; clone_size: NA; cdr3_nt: TGTGCCAGCAGTGAATATCCAGGGACGAACACCGGGGAGCTGTTTTTT; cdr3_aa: CASSEYPGTNTGELFF
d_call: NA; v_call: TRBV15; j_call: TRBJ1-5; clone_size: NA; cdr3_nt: TGTGCCACCAGCAGGCCCGGATCGGGTTATCAGCCCCAGCATTTT; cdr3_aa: CATSRPGSGYQPQHF
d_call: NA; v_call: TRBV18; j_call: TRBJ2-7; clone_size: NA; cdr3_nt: TGTGCCAGCTCACCACCGGACTTTACCTACGAGCAGTACTTC; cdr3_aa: CASSPPDFTYEQYF
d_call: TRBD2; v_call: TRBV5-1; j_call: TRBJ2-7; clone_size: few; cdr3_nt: TGCGCCAGCAGCCCGGGGACTAGCGGGGCCCTGAGCTCCTACGAGCAGTACTTC; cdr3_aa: CASSPGTSGALSSYEQYF
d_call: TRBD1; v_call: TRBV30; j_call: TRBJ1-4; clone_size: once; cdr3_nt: TGTGCCTGGAGTGCTGGCCCAAGGGGGCGAGGGGGACTGTTTTTT; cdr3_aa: CAWSAGPRGRGGLFF
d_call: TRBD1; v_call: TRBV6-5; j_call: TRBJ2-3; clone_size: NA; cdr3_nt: TGTGCCAGCAGTTCGACCGGGACAGGGTCCACAGATACGCAGTATTTT; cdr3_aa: CASSSTGTGSTDTQYF
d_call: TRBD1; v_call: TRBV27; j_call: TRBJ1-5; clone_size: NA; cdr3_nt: TGTGCCAGCAGCCGCGGGACAGGGGGTTTACAGCCCCAGCATTTT; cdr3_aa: CASSRGTGGLQPQHF
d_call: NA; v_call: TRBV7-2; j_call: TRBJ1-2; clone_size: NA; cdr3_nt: TGTGCCAGCAGCCCAGGTCTGCAACCATATGGCTACACCTTC; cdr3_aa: CASSPGLQPYGYTF
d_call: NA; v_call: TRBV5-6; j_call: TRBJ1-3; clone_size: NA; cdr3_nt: TGTGCCAGCAGCTTGGGAGTCAGCGGTGCTGCTGGAAACACCATATATTTT; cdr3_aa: CASSLGVSGAAGNTIYF
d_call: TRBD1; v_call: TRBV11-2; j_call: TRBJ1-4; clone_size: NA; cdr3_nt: TGTGCCAGCAGCTTAGGGACAGGGTGGTTTGAAAAACTGTTTTTT; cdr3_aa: CASSLGTGWFEKLFF
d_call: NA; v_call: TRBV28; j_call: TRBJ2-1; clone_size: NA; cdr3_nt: TGTGCCAGCAGTTTTCTTTGGGTTAGGACAGCGGGGAAGTTCTTC; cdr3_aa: CASSFLWVRTAGKFF
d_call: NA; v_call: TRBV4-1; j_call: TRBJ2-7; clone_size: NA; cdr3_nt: TGCGCCAGCAGCCCTAAACAGTGGGGGGGCGGGGACGAGCAGTACTTC; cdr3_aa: CASSPKQWGGGDEQYF
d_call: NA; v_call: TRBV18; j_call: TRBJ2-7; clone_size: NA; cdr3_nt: TGTGCCAGCTCACCACCATCACTGCCAACCTACGAGCAGTACTTC; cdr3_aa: CASSPPSLPTYEQYF
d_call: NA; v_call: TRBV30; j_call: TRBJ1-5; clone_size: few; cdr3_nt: TGTGCCTGGAGTGGACAGTGGGATCAGCCCCAGCATTTT; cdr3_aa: CAWSGQWDQPQHF
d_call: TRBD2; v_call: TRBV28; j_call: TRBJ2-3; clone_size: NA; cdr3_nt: TGTGCCAGCAGTCTCCGCCGAATAGCGGGAGGGTTGGCAGATACGCAGTATTTT; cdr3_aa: CASSLRRIAGGLADTQYF
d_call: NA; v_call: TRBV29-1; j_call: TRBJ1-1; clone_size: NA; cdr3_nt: TGCAGCGTCCTTCGACAGGATACGAACACTGAAGCTTTCTTT; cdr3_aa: CSVLRQDTNTEAFF
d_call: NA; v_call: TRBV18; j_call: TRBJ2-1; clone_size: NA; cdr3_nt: TGTGCCAGCTCGGCAGGGGCTAATGAGCAGTTCTTC; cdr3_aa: CASSAGANEQFF
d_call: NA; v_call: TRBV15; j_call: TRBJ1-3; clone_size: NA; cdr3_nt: TGTGCCACCAGCAGAGTTCGGACACGGATTTCCTCTGGAAACACCATATATTTT; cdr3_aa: CATSRVRTRISSGNTIYF
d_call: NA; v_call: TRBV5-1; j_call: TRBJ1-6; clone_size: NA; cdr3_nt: TGCGCCAGCAGCCCTAGTGAGGGAGTGAATTCACCCCTCCACTTT; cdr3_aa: CASSPSEGVNSPLHF
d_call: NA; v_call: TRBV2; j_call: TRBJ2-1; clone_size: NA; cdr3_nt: TGTGCCAGCAGTGAATCGTTCTCGCGGCCCTACAATGAGCAGTTCTTC; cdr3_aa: CASSESFSRPYNEQFF
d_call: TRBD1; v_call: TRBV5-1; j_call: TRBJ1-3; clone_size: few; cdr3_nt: TGCGCCAGCAGCGCAATACAGGGGGCCGGAAACACCATATATTTT; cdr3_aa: CASSAIQGAGNTIYF
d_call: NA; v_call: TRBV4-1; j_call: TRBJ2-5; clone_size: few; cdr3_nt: TGCGCCAGCAGCCAAGCGATCGGGAGCGGAGAGACCCAGTACTTC; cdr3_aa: CASSQAIGSGETQYF
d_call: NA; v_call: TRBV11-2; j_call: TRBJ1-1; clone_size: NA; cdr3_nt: TGTGCCAGCAGCTCACGGACAGATTTCAACACTGAAGCTTTCTTT; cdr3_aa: CASSSRTDFNTEAFF
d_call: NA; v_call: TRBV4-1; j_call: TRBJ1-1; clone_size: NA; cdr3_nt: TGCGCCAGCAGCCAAAGGACACCTCCGAGCACTGAAGCTTTCTTT; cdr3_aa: CASSQRTPPSTEAFF
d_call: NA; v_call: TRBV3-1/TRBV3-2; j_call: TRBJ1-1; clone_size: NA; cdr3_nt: TGTGCCAGCAGCCAAGATTGGCAGGGTGGTAACACTGAAGCTTTCTTT; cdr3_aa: CASSQDWQGGNTEAFF
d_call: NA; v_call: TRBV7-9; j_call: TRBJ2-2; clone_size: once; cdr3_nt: TGTGCCAGCGAACGGGGGAGCACCGGGGAGCTGTTTTTT; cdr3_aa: CASERGSTGELFF